The 30 T cell receptor beta chains below all came from one sample that was sequenced in a study of blood T cells in healthy people across ages. A second about 6 to 11 cycle PCR used barcoded and J-beta primers. TCRdb reprocessed the 5' RACE reads via MiXCR and lists one record per CDR3 protein. Here the sample spans fewer than 2,000,000 distinct CDR3 sequences, roughly a third being singletons. What was sequenced was blood. Source of these receptors: a young woman in good health.

This chain uses TRBV5-1 with TRBJ2-5, with D perhaps being TRBD1 or TRBD2 (5 bases each). Judging by the DNA end, TRBJ2-7 fits better; the J call may be wrong. This CDR3 comprises 15 residues. CDR1 is SGHRS and CDR2 is YFSETQ in the germline V gene. CDR3 nucleotides: TGCGCCAGCAGCTTCACTCCCGGGACGCTATACGAGCAGTACTTC. This gives the protein CASSFTPGTLYEQYF.

The chain uses TRBV27 and TRBJ2-7; 10 bases fit TRBD2. J lost 9 bases, V lost 2 bases, and 10 bases had no gene match. CDR3 size: 15 residues. Looked up from germline, CDR1 is MNHEY and CDR2 is SMNVEV (reference sequence). CDR3 sequence (DNA): TGTGCCAGCAGTTTACTAGCGGGAGCCCCAGAAGGGCAGTACTTC. This sequence encodes CASSLLAGAPEGQYF.

V and J are TRBV20-1 and TRBJ2-3; D may correspond to TRBD1 or TRBD2 (6 bases each). Germline V lookup: CDR1 DFQATT, CDR2 SNEGSKA (reference sequence). The CDR3 is made up of 14 amino acids. V was clipped by 6 bases and J by 4 bases, with 17 bases between them. The CDR3 region has the DNA TGCAGTGCAAATGAGGGGGAGGTGGCAGATACGCAGTATTTT. It specifies CSANEGEVADTQYF.

This clonotype was seen only a few times. The chain has TRBV18 and TRBJ2-3; TRBD1 agrees at 8 bases. The V gene end was trimmed by 6 bases and the J gene end by 2 bases; junction bases not matched to a gene: 10. The CDR3 length is 16 residues. The germline V gene has CDR1 KGHSH and CDR2 LQKENI. CDR3 DNA sequence: TGTGCCAGCTCTCCTACCTCGACAGGGGCCACAGATACGCAGTATTTT. As protein: CASSPTSTGATDTQYF.

The rearrangement joins TRBV27 to TRBJ1-2; no reliable D call. This CDR3 is 13 amino acids long. Trimming cost V 2 bases and J 8 bases, with 12 bases left between them. Germline V gene lookup returns CDR1 MNHEY and CDR2 SMNVEV (reference sequence). In nucleotides, the CDR3 is TGTGCCAGCAGTTTAGGTGTGTCCGAAGGCTACACCTTC. Its translation: CASSLGVSEGYTF.

This clonotype was counted a few times. The chain links TRBV12-3 or TRBV12-4 to TRBJ2-1; the match to TRBD2 covers 8 bases. The CDR3 is 19 residues long. The ends lost 1 base at V and 7 bases at J; junction bases unmatched: 18. The CDR3 spells CASSLVRGKRGTRRNEQFF. The CDR3 region has the DNA TGTGCCAGCAGTTTAGTAAGGGGGAAGCGGGGGACTCGAAGGAATGAGCAGTTCTTC.

This clonotype was counted ten times or more. This chain joins TRBV7-9 and TRBJ1-1; D gene unclear. The germline gives CDR1 SEHNR, CDR2 FQNEAQ (reference sequence). V lost 3 bases and J lost 7, with 9 bases in between. CDR3 length: 12 residues. CDR3 DNA sequence: TGTGCCAGCAGCTTTTCGGGTTATGAAGCTTTCTTT. Its translation: CASSFSGYEAFF.

With regard to this clonotype: A junction boundary mismatches the germline segment, possibly from a read error. The rearrangement uses TRBV10-3 and TRBJ2-5, with 14 bases that match TRBD2. CDR3 size: 17 residues. CDR1 ENHRY and CDR2 SYGVKD come from the germline V gene. The CDR3 sequence: CATSGGLAGDEQETQYF. Written as DNA, the CDR3 is TGTGCCACCAGTGGGGGACTAGCGGGAGATGAACAAGAGACCCAGTACTTC.

The rearrangement joins TRBV9 to TRBJ2-7; D remains ambiguous. Germline V gene lookup returns CDR1 SGDLS and CDR2 YYNGEE. This CDR3 contains 12 residues. With 3 bases removed from V and 5 bases from J, the gap between germline ends came to 9 bases. This CDR3 reads CASSGSFDEQYF. The CDR3 DNA reads as TGTGCCAGCAGCGGGAGTTTTGACGAGCAGTACTTC.

This clonotype was counted between two and nine times. The CDR3 DNA reads TGTGCCAGCAGACCCCGGTTTGAAGGAGGGGGCGCGGGCTATGGCTACACCTTC. The encoded protein is CASRPRFEGGGAGYGYTF. The chain combines TRBV6-1 with TRBJ1-2; TRBD1 matches 7 bases. Trimming took 6 bases from V and 4 from J; bases not matched to a gene: 20. The germline V gene has CDR1 MNHNS and CDR2 SASEGT. The CDR3 runs to 18 residues.

Worth noting for this clonotype: The junction shows a germline mismatch at one end, possibly a read error. This chain links TRBV4-1 with TRBJ2-5; possibly TRBD1 for D (5 bases). CDR1 is MGHRA and CDR2 is YSYEKL in the germline V gene. This CDR3 contains 15 residues. The CDR3 DNA follows: TGCGCCGGCAGCCGAGAGACCACAGGACAAGAGACCCAGTACTTT. Amino acid sequence: CAGSRETTGQETQYF.

This chain connects TRBV7-3 to TRBJ1-1; D ambiguous. Per the germline V gene, CDR1 is SGHTA and CDR2 is FQGTGA. With 3 bases removed from V and 1 base from J, the gap between germline ends came to 15 bases. The CDR3 has 16 residues. In nucleotides, the CDR3 is TGTGCCAGCAGCTTGACGGGTGGGCTCGGGAACACTGAAGCTTTCTTT. It yields the protein CASSLTGGLGNTEAFF.

This clonotype was recorded only once. The chain employs TRBV3-1 and TRBJ2-1; TRBD1 matches at 8 bases. The germline V gene encodes CDR1 LGHDT and CDR2 YNNKEL (reference sequence). The V segment lost 3 bases and the J segment 6 bases; nucleotides outside the gene matches: 10. The CDR3 is 16 amino acids. The CDR3, as DNA: TGTGCCAGCAGCCATGACCGGGACAGGAGTTTCAATGAGCAGTTCTTC. Protein sequence: CASSHDRDRSFNEQFF.

V gene TRBV7-6 combines with J gene TRBJ2-3; 7 bases fit TRBD2. Per germline, CDR1 SGHVS and CDR2 FNYEAQ. The CDR3 is made up of 16 amino acids. Trimming at V came to 2 bases and at J to 1 base, leaving 6 bases not matched to a gene. Here the CDR3 reads CASSLSRGVGTDTQYF. Written as DNA, the CDR3 is TGTGCCAGCAGCTTAAGCCGGGGGGTCGGCACAGATACGCAGTATTTT.

Only a few counts were recorded for this clonotype. The chain combines TRBV10-3 with TRBJ1-6; no clear D. The V gene lost 4 bases and the J gene lost 7 bases, with 11 bases spanning the gap. CDR3 length: 14 residues. Germline CDR1 ENHRY, CDR2 SYGVKD. CDR3: CAISVGFENSPLHF. In DNA form, the CDR3 reads TGTGCCATCAGTGTTGGATTCGAGAATTCACCCCTCCACTTT.

In the case of this clonotype: Compared with germline, one end of the junction differs, possibly owing to a read error. The V gene is TRBV7-9, the J gene TRBJ2-7; TRBD1 matches 7 bases. This CDR3 has 14 residues. In germline, CDR1 is SEHNR, CDR2 FQNEAQ (reference sequence). The CDR3 loop reads CATIAAGGSGEQYF. DNA for the CDR3: TGCGCTACCATAGCCGCAGGGGGTTCTGGCGAGCAGTACTTC.

The chain uses TRBV5-1 and TRBJ2-1; 7 nucleotides agree with TRBD2. V lost 5 bases and J lost 6; bases outside the gene matches: 5. The CDR3 runs 13 residues. Germline V gene data show CDR1 as SGHRS and CDR2 as YFSETQ. Here the CDR3 DNA reads TGCGCCAGCAGTGAAACTAGCGTCAATGAGCAGTTCTTC. This encodes CASSETSVNEQFF.

This clonotype showed up just a few times. This chain uses TRBV24-1 with TRBJ2-5, with D possibly being TRBD1 (5 bases). Trimming took 4 bases from V and 0 from J, leaving 11 bases between them. Germline lookup yields CDR1 KGHDR and CDR2 SFDVKD. This CDR3 has 15 residues. This CDR3 is CATSEKDMYQETQYF. The DNA for the CDR3 is TGTGCCACCAGTGAGAAGGACATGTACCAAGAGACCCAGTACTTC.

At least ten counts were recorded for this clonotype. The CDR3 DNA sequence: TGTGCCAGCAGCTTGCAGCACACAGGGTTGGGGGGCTACACCTTC. Residues: CASSLQHTGLGGYTF. This chain links TRBV7-2 with TRBJ1-2, with D possibly TRBD1 on 6 matching bases. The CDR3 has 15 amino acids. Looked up from germline, CDR1 is SGHTA and CDR2 is FQGNSA. Trimming removed 3 bases from V and 8 bases from J, with 19 bases in between.

The J gene is TRBJ2-1, the V gene TRBV20-1; 8 bases map to TRBD2. Per the germline V gene, CDR1 is DFQATT and CDR2 is SNEGSKA (reference sequence). The V and J ends lost 3 bases and 5 bases, in that order; junction bases with no gene match: 6. This CDR3 region has 14 residues. This CDR3 reads CSASFGGAHNEQFF. The CDR3 coding sequence is TGCAGTGCTAGTTTCGGGGGGGCTCACAATGAGCAGTTCTTC.

This clonotype was found many times. This rearrangement joins TRBV29-1 to TRBJ2-1, with a possible D match to TRBD1 (5 bases). Looked up from germline, CDR1 is SQVTM and CDR2 is ANQGSEA. V was clipped by 7 bases and J by 8 bases, with 12 bases between them. The CDR3 consists of 11 residues. The CDR3 DNA follows: TGCAGCGCATGGCAGGGATATGAGCAGTTCTTC. Amino acids: CSAWQGYEQFF.

The chain couples TRBV12-3 or TRBV12-4 to TRBJ1-2; TRBD1 matches 8 bases. The junction had 11 bases not matched to a gene; V was cut back by 7 bases and J by 7 bases. The CDR3 has 14 amino acids. Written as DNA, the CDR3 is TGTGCCAGCAAAGGGGCAGGGGGCGCGTTTGGCTACACCTTC. It yields the protein CASKGAGGAFGYTF.

This clonotype occurred a few times. The J gene is TRBJ1-2, the V gene TRBV27, with a weak D call TRBD1 (6 bases). Germline CDR1 reads MNHEY; CDR2 reads SMNVEV (reference sequence). The CDR3 runs 14 residues. Trimming took off 5 bases at V and 4 bases at J, with 14 bases between the two ends. In nucleotides, the CDR3 is TGTGCCAGCAGTACACACAGGGAGATCTATGGCTACACCTTC. Translation gives CASSTHREIYGYTF.

The V call is TRBV4-1, the J call TRBJ1-2, with no clear D. This CDR3 region has 14 residues. CDR1 and CDR2 from the germline V gene are MGHRA and YSYEKL. V shed 3 bases and J shed 4 bases, with 12 bases lying between them. This chain's CDR3 is CASSQETGTYGYTF. CDR3 nucleotides: TGCGCCAGCAGCCAGGAAACCGGAACCTATGGCTACACCTTC.

Turning to this clonotype: One end of the junction is discordant with germline, which a read error may explain. This chain connects TRBV6-6 to TRBJ1-2; D might be TRBD1 (6 bases). This CDR3 is built from 15 residues. CDR1 is MNHNY and CDR2 is SVGAGI in the germline V gene (reference sequence). CDR3: CASSHSYDRQYGYTF. In nucleotides, the CDR3 is TGTGCCAGCAGTCACTCCTATGACAGGCAATATGGCTACACCTTC.

V usage is TRBV4-1 and J usage is TRBJ2-2; D is uncertain. Germline V gene sequence: CDR1 MGHRA, CDR2 YSYEKL. V lost 2 bases, J lost 4 bases, and 17 bases lay in between. The CDR3 runs 17 residues. CDR3 residues: CASSQSPWEVSTGELFF. CDR3 bases: TGCGCCAGCAGCCAATCGCCCTGGGAAGTGAGCACCGGGGAGCTGTTTTTT.

The V call is TRBV6-2 or TRBV6-3, the J call TRBJ2-1, with D tentatively TRBD2 (6 bases). Germline CDR1 is MNHEY and CDR2 is SVGEGT. The CDR3 contains 13 residues. V was pared by 6 bases and J by 7 bases, with 13 bases between. In DNA, the CDR3 is TGTGCCAGCAGACTAACGGGAGAGAATGAGCAGTTCTTC. Its protein product is CASRLTGENEQFF.

This chain joins TRBV4-2 and TRBJ2-1, with 12 bases fitting TRBD2. The CDR3 is 16 amino acids. Germline trimming cut 6 bases from V and 4 bases from J; bases unmatched to any gene: 7. The germline gives CDR1 LGHNA, CDR2 YNFKEQ. The CDR3 reads CASSQTSGSEYNEQFF. As DNA, the CDR3 is TGTGCCAGCAGTCAGACTAGCGGGAGTGAGTACAATGAGCAGTTCTTC.

The chain employs TRBV5-1 and TRBJ1-1, with D maybe TRBD1 (5 bases). The CDR3 is 14 residues long. Trimming cost V 4 bases and J 2 bases, with 12 bases left between them. Germline CDR1 SGHRS, CDR2 YFSETQ. CDR3 DNA: TGCGCCAGCAGCCCAGACAGCGGTAACACTGAAGCTTTCTTT. Protein product: CASSPDSGNTEAFF.

The CDR3 DNA follows: TGTGCCAGCAGCACGGCTGGCCTAGCCAAAAACATTCAGTACTTC. This encodes CASSTAGLAKNIQYF. The rearrangement joins TRBV28 to TRBJ2-4; unclear D gene. V gave up 6 bases and J gave up 0 bases, with 12 bases separating them. The V gene's germline CDR1 is MDHEN and CDR2 SYDVKM. The CDR3 is 15 amino acids.